What follows are 8 T cell receptor beta chains derived from one specimen sequenced in a study of cytomegalovirus exposure and HLA in healthy donors. Amplification used 60 Vbeta primers and 13 Jbeta primers. Assay used: immunoSEQ multiplex PCR; TCRdb lists only in-frame clones, some missing. This table holds some 150,000 clones, roughly 72% found once. Specimen: PBMCs. The source of these receptors is a man younger than 40 in good health and CMV-seronegative.

The chain links TRBV9 to TRBJ1-5; D remains ambiguous. With 0 bases removed from V and 5 bases from J, the gap between germline ends came to 12 bases. The CDR3 loop spans 15 amino acids. Germline CDR1 SGDLS, CDR2 YYNGEE. This chain's CDR3 is CASSVGFGSDQPQHF. The CDR3 bases are TGTGCCAGCAGCGTAGGTTTCGGGTCGGATCAGCCCCAGCATTTT.

The gene calls are TRBV10-3 and TRBJ1-6; 7 nucleotides line up with TRBD1. CDR1 and CDR2 from the germline V gene are ENHRY and SYGVKD. Trimming cost V 7 bases and J 9 bases; bases outside gene matches: 6. There are 13 residues in the CDR3. The CDR3 region is CAIKEGAGSPLHF. CDR3 in DNA: TGTGCCATCAAGGAGGGGGCAGGTTCACCCCTCCACTTT.

The genes are TRBV9 and TRBJ1-6, with D perhaps TRBD1 (6 bases). Trimming pared 0 bases from V and 8 bases from J, leaving 12 bases between. This CDR3 region has 15 residues. The germline CDR1 and CDR2 sequences are SGDLS and YYNGEE. The CDR3 protein is CASSVGVGAYSPLHF. CDR3 in DNA: TGTGCCAGCAGCGTAGGGGTGGGGGCCTATTCACCCCTCCACTTT.

The rearrangement links TRBV19 to TRBJ1-3; no clear D gene. The CDR3 totals 16 residues. The ends were cut back, 5 bases at V and 0 bases at J, with 14 bases in the middle. Germline loops: CDR1 LNHDA, CDR2 SQIVND (reference sequence). DNA for the CDR3: TGTGCCAGTAGTCGAGGACTGCCTGACTCTGGAAACACCATATATTTT. The encoded protein is CASSRGLPDSGNTIYF.

The table lists this clone with a count of one. J is TRBJ2-1 and V is TRBV6-5; 9 nucleotides agree with TRBD1. The V and J ends lost 9 bases and 9 bases, in that order; junction bases with no gene match: 9. This CDR3 contains 13 residues. Germline V gives CDR1 MNHEY, CDR2 SVGAGI. For the CDR3, the DNA is TGTGCCAGTGCACAGGGGGCGTTTGGTGAGCAGTTCTTC. It codes for CASAQGAFGEQFF.

The V and J genes are TRBV5-6 and TRBJ2-3, with TRBD2 matching 9 bases. CDR3 length: 15 amino acids. V was clipped by 3 bases and J by 9 bases; unmatched bases: 11. Germline CDR1 is SGHDT and CDR2 is YYEEEE. Here the CDR3 DNA reads TGTGCCAGCAGCTCCTCAGGCGGGGGGGCGGGGACGCAGTATTTT. Residues: CASSSSGGGAGTQYF.

The J gene is TRBJ2-7, the V gene TRBV14; 10 bases are shared with TRBD1. Germline CDR1 SGHDN, CDR2 FVKESK. The V and J ends lost 4 bases and 9 bases, in that order; junction bases with no gene match: 12. The CDR3 has 15 residues. CDR3 region: CASSRQTGGAFRQYF. DNA for the CDR3: TGTGCCAGCAGCCGCCAGACAGGGGGCGCTTTTCGGCAGTACTTC.

The CDR3 is CASSFTTIGGYTF. The DNA for the CDR3 is TGTGCCAGCAGCTTTACAACTATCGGTGGCTACACCTTC. The chain joins TRBV7-2 to TRBJ1-2; no firm D call. The germline V gene has CDR1 SGHTA and CDR2 FQGNSA. There are 13 residues in the CDR3. V was trimmed by 3 bases and J by 7 bases, leaving 12 bases between them.